These 27 T cell receptor beta chains were sequenced from one sample in a study of cytomegalovirus exposure and HLA in healthy donors. The PCR contained 60 Vbeta and 13 Jbeta primers. Clones were sequenced by immunoSEQ multiplex PCR, and TCRdb holds only the in-frame ones, with some missing. The sample lists 89,000 or so clones, roughly 86% seen once, with roughly 5.5% in the top ten. The sample comprised PBMCs. These TCRs come from a woman aged 18-29 years in good health and CMV-seropositive.

The J gene is TRBJ2-1, the V gene TRBV7-9; the match to TRBD2 covers 8 bases. Germline V gene lookup returns CDR1 SEHNR and CDR2 FQNEAQ (reference sequence). The V and J ends lost 1 base and 3 bases, in that order; junction bases with no gene match: 5. CDR3 length: 16 amino acids. CDR3 region: CASSLVGTSLYNEQFF. The CDR3, as DNA: TGTGCCAGCAGCTTAGTCGGGACTAGTCTCTACAATGAGCAGTTCTTC. Filled out from reference TRBV7-9 and TRBJ2-1, the complete variable domain reads DTGVSQNPRHKITKRGQNVTFRCDPISEHNRLYWYRQTLGQGPEFLTYFQNEAQLEKSRLLSDRFSAERPKGSFSTLEIQRTEQGDSAMYLCASSLVGTSLYNEQFFGPGTRLTVL.

The gene calls are TRBV30 and TRBJ2-3; TRBD2 might be the D (5 bases). CDR1 is GTSNPN, CDR2 SVGIG, per germline (reference sequence). CDR3 size: 15 residues. The V end lost 5 bases, the J end lost 0 bases, and 15 bases lay between the germline ends. Here the CDR3 reads CAWAAGLSSTDTQYF. CDR3 DNA sequence: TGTGCCTGGGCTGCTGGACTTTCTAGCACAGATACGCAGTATTTT.

This chain joins TRBV29-1 and TRBJ2-7; D is ambiguous. Germline loops: CDR1 SQVTM, CDR2 ANQGSEA. The CDR3 runs 11 residues. Between the trimmed V and J ends, which lost 4 bases and 2 bases, there was a span of 6 bases. DNA of the CDR3: TGCAGCGTTGCCGGTGCCTACGAGCAGTACTTC. It specifies CSVAGAYEQYF.

J is TRBJ2-1 and V is TRBV2; 9 bases line up with TRBD2. The CDR3 contains 12 residues. V dropped 5 bases and J dropped 14; count of bases not matched to a gene: 7. Germline V gives CDR1 SNHLY, CDR2 FYNNEI. CDR3 nucleotides: TGTGCCAGCAGTTCAAGCGGGAGGACCGAGTTCTTC. Protein product: CASSSSGRTEFF.

This clone was seen a few times. V is TRBV2 and J is TRBJ2-1, with D tentatively TRBD2 (6 bases). V shed 7 bases and J shed 3 bases, with 16 bases lying between them. There are 15 residues in the CDR3. Per germline, CDR1 SNHLY and CDR2 FYNNEI. CDR3 sequence: CASKNLAVGYNEQFF. DNA for the CDR3: TGTGCCAGCAAAAATTTAGCGGTTGGCTACAATGAGCAGTTCTTC.

The chain has TRBV9 and TRBJ1-2; the match to TRBD1 covers 7 bases. This CDR3 has 15 residues. Germline loops: CDR1 SGDLS, CDR2 YYNGEE. The ends lost 0 bases at V and 1 base at J; junction bases unmatched: 3. The CDR3 bases are TGTGCCAGCAGCGTAGAGTGGGACAGTAACTATGGCTACACCTTC. This translates into CASSVEWDSNYGYTF.

This chain links TRBV19 with TRBJ1-1; D not resolved. The CDR3 totals 13 residues. CDR1 LNHDA and CDR2 SQIVND come from the germline V gene (reference sequence). V was cut by 1 base and J by 3 bases, with 6 bases left in between. CDR3 sequence reads: CASSIGEDTEAFF. In DNA, the CDR3 is TGTGCCAGTAGTATAGGTGAGGACACTGAAGCTTTCTTT.

Note on this clone: Within the sample, other DNA sequences also encode this same CDR3. The chain joins TRBV7-9 to TRBJ1-2; D is unclear. The germline V gene has CDR1 SEHNR and CDR2 FQNEAQ (reference sequence). The CDR3 extends over 12 amino acids. V shed 4 bases and J shed 2 bases, with 5 bases lying between them. The CDR3 DNA reads TGTGCCAGCAGCTCTTCGAACTATGGCTACACCTTC. The encoded protein is CASSSSNYGYTF. The full variable domain, in which reference TRBV7-9 and TRBJ1-2 provide the parts outside the CDR3, is DTGVSQNPRHKITKRGQNVTFRCDPISEHNRLYWYRQTLGQGPEFLTYFQNEAQLEKSRLLSDRFSAERPKGSFSTLEIQRTEQGDSAMYLCASSSSNYGYTFGSGTRLTVV.

In the case of this clone: One junction end does not reproduce the germline sequence, and a read error may be involved. The chain joins TRBV5-1 to TRBJ1-1; D remains ambiguous. Germline lookup yields CDR1 SGHRS and CDR2 YFSETQ. CDR3 length equals 15 residues. The CDR3 sequence: CASSTSRVLKTEAFF. CDR3 sequence (DNA): TGCGCCAGCAGCACGTCCCGGGTTTTGAAGACTGAAGCTTTCTTT.

The chain is built from TRBV7-6 and TRBJ1-3; a possible D gene is TRBD1 (6 bases). V was shortened by 5 bases and J by 4 bases, with 24 bases between the two germline ends. Germline CDR1 reads SGHVS; CDR2 reads FNYEAQ. The length of the CDR3 is 18 residues. This CDR3 reads CASSPYLNQGQGGNTIYF. Here the CDR3 DNA reads TGTGCCAGCAGCCCTTATTTAAACCAGGGGCAGGGGGGAAACACCATATATTTT.

The genes are TRBV5-1 and TRBJ2-5; possible D gene TRBD1, 6 bases. V lost 8 bases and J 5 bases, leaving 13 bases between the germline ends. This CDR3 has 12 amino acids. CDR1 is SGHRS and CDR2 is YFSETQ in the germline V gene. Here the CDR3 DNA reads TGCGCCAGTCCACAGGGCTGGGAGACCCAGTACTTC. Translating it yields CASPQGWETQYF.

The rearrangement links TRBV6-6 to TRBJ2-2; the match to TRBD2 covers 10 bases. The CDR3 extends over 14 amino acids. Germline V gene lookup returns CDR1 MNHNY and CDR2 SVGAGI (reference sequence). J gave up 6 bases and V 6 bases, and 4 bases lay outside the gene matches. CDR3 loop: CASRSGRASGELFF. The CDR3 DNA reads TGTGCCAGCAGAAGCGGGAGGGCCTCCGGGGAGCTGTTTTTT.

The chain combines TRBV4-2 with TRBJ2-7; TRBD2 matches at 14 bases. Unmatched junction bases numbered 6, after V lost 3 bases and J lost 5 bases. The CDR3 sequence is 16 residues long. The V gene's germline CDR1 is LGHNA and CDR2 YNFKEQ. CDR3 region: CASSHGTSGRFHEQYF. CDR3 DNA sequence: TGTGCCAGCAGCCATGGGACTAGCGGGAGATTCCACGAGCAGTACTTC.

This sequence joins TRBV25-1 and TRBJ2-3; D remains unclear. With 8 bases removed from V and 5 bases from J, the gap between germline ends came to 14 bases. CDR1 and CDR2 (germline): MGHDK, SYGVNS. This CDR3 spans 13 amino acids. CDR3 residues: CASSPSREDTQYF. DNA for the CDR3: TGTGCCAGCTCTCCCTCTCGAGAAGATACGCAGTATTTT.

This clone showed up just a few times. This chain links TRBV6-5 with TRBJ1-4; tentative D call: TRBD1 (5 bases). Germline V CDR1 and CDR2: MNHEY, SVGAGI. The CDR3 extends over 15 amino acids. Trimming cost V 8 bases and J 0 bases, with 13 bases left between them. The CDR3 loop is CASGPTASTNEKLFF. CDR3 nucleotide sequence: TGTGCCAGCGGGCCGACAGCCTCAACTAATGAAAAACTGTTTTTT.

This chain connects TRBV15 to TRBJ2-2; maybe TRBD2 (5 bases). The CDR3 consists of 16 residues. Germline lookup yields CDR1 LNHNV and CDR2 YYDKDF (reference sequence). Trimming shortened V by 0 bases and J by 2 bases, and 10 bases separated the two germline ends. CDR3 sequence: CATSRELAHNTGELFF. The CDR3 DNA reads TGTGCCACCAGCAGAGAGCTAGCACATAACACCGGGGAGCTGTTTTTT.

In DNA form, the CDR3 reads TGTGCCAGCAGTAGGAGCGACAGTTACAATGAGCAGTTCTTC. This codes for CASSRSDSYNEQFF. The rearrangement joins TRBV6-5 to TRBJ2-1, with a possible D match to TRBD1 (5 bases). The CDR3 has 14 residues. Between the trimmed V and J ends, which lost 5 bases and 4 bases, there was a span of 12 bases. Germline-derived CDR1 and CDR2 are MNHEY and SVGAGI.

This sequence joins TRBV5-4 and TRBJ2-5; D is possibly TRBD2 (7 bases). Per the germline V gene, CDR1 is SGHNT and CDR2 is YYREEE (reference sequence). The CDR3 contains 15 residues. V lost 2 bases, J lost 5 bases, and 16 bases lay in between. CDR3 in DNA: TGTGCCAGCAGCTTCGAGGGTTCGGGGGGCGAGACCCAGTACTTC. It translates to CASSFEGSGGETQYF.

The V call is TRBV19, the J call TRBJ2-1; a possible D gene is TRBD2 (5 bases). The CDR3 has 14 residues. Germline CDR1 is LNHDA and CDR2 is SQIVND (reference sequence). The V end was cut by 6 bases, the J end by 2 bases, with 11 bases between. As DNA, the CDR3 is TGTGCCAGTAGACGGGAACTGGCCTACAATGAGCAGTTCTTC. This codes for CASRRELAYNEQFF.

The chain recombines TRBV27 with TRBJ2-3, with D perhaps matching TRBD2 (5 bases). V lost 8 bases, J lost 1 base, and 10 bases lay in between. The CDR3 spans 13 residues. CDR1 MNHEY and CDR2 SMNVEV come from the germline V gene (reference sequence). The CDR3 coding sequence is TGTGCCAGCTCGGTGGGAGGCACAGATACGCAGTATTTT. Protein: CASSVGGTDTQYF.

This clone was detected a few times. This chain uses TRBV2 with TRBJ1-4, with a tentative D call TRBD1 (6 bases). Germline V CDR1 and CDR2: SNHLY, FYNNEI. The CDR3 has 15 residues. Trimming left V 3 bases short and J 8 bases short, with 16 bases between. In DNA, the CDR3 is TGTGCCAGCAGTGAGGAATCAGGGGATGGCGAAAAACTGTTTTTT. This encodes CASSEESGDGEKLFF.

The gene calls are TRBV6-6 and TRBJ2-3; D perhaps matches TRBD2 (6 bases). The CDR3 runs to 13 residues. Per the germline V gene, CDR1 is MNHNY and CDR2 is SVGAGI (reference sequence). The V and J ends lost 5 bases and 4 bases respectively, with 10 bases between them. The CDR3 region is CASSDWGADTQYF. The CDR3 nucleotides are TGTGCCAGCAGTGACTGGGGGGCAGATACGCAGTATTTT.

V usage is TRBV30 and J usage is TRBJ1-5; no clear D. CDR1 is GTSNPN, CDR2 SVGIG, per germline (reference sequence). V was clipped by 4 bases and J by 4 bases, with 11 bases between them. CDR3 length: 13 amino acids. The CDR3 nucleotides read TGTGCCTGGACCGGAGAGGGAAATCAGCCCCAGCATTTT. Encoded protein: CAWTGEGNQPQHF.

This clone showed up just a few times. The V gene is TRBV5-6, the J gene TRBJ1-5; TRBD1 matches 7 bases. The CDR3 consists of 14 residues. Germline CDR1 is SGHDT and CDR2 is YYEEEE. V dropped 6 bases and J dropped 7; count of bases not matched to a gene: 10. DNA for the CDR3: TGTGCCAGCACTACACAGACAGGGCTACAGCCCCAGCATTTT. As protein: CASTTQTGLQPQHF.

J is TRBJ1-3 and V is TRBV7-2; D not certain. Per the germline V gene, CDR1 is SGHTA and CDR2 is FQGNSA. Trimming took off 1 base at V and 7 bases at J, with 5 bases between the two ends. CDR3 length: 12 amino acids. CDR3 amino acids: CASSLVPNTIYF. The CDR3 DNA reads as TGTGCCAGCAGCTTAGTCCCGAACACCATATATTTT.

The rearrangement links TRBV5-6 to TRBJ2-6; the D is unclear. Germline CDR1 and CDR2: SGHDT and YYEEEE. V was trimmed by 0 bases and J by 0 bases, leaving 4 bases between them. The CDR3 runs to 15 residues. The CDR3, as DNA: TGTGCCAGCAGCTTGGGGAGCTCTGGGGCCAACGTCCTGACTTTC. Amino acid sequence: CASSLGSSGANVLTF.

This chain joins TRBV18 and TRBJ2-7; a weak D match, TRBD2 (6 bases). The length of the CDR3 is 15 residues. V dropped 6 bases and J dropped 7 bases, with 22 bases sitting between them. Germline CDR1 KGHSH, CDR2 LQKENI. The CDR3 region has the DNA TGTGCCAGCTCCCCGGGCGGGACCTCTTTTCAGGAGCAGTACTTC. It specifies CASSPGGTSFQEQYF.